Following are 13 T cell receptor beta chains from one sample sequenced in a study of blood T cell repertoires in COVID-19. Profiled with immunoSEQ multiplex PCR; TCRdb holds only in-frame clones, not every one. This sample yields about 200,000 clones, of which just over 85% are seen a single time; about 4.5% belongs to the top ten. What was sequenced was peripheral blood. These TCRs come from a man in his forties or fifties with acute or convalescent COVID-19.

The V and J genes are TRBV6-6 and TRBJ2-3; TRBD2 is a possible D gene (6 bases). The CDR3 consists of 14 residues. Per the germline V gene, CDR1 is MNHNY and CDR2 is SVGAGI (reference sequence). The V end lost 6 bases, the J end lost 2 bases, and 12 bases lay between the germline ends. CDR3 amino acids: CASRGDSSTDTQYF. The CDR3 DNA sequence: TGTGCCAGCAGGGGGGACTCCTCCACAGATACGCAGTATTTT.

This sequence joins TRBV5-8 and TRBJ1-5; D perhaps matches TRBD1 (6 bases). The V and J ends lost 1 base and 7 bases respectively, with 15 bases between them. Germline V gene lookup returns CDR1 SGHTS and CDR2 YDEGEE. This CDR3 has 15 residues. The CDR3 loop is CASSLWGSTGQPQHF. CDR3 nucleotides: TGTGCCAGCAGCTTGTGGGGCTCGACAGGACAGCCCCAGCATTTT.

The chain couples TRBV9 to TRBJ1-5; TRBD1 matches at 7 bases. V trimming: 0 bases; J trimming: 0 bases; junction bases outside the gene matches: 0. The CDR3 loop spans 15 amino acids. Germline V gene sequence: CDR1 SGDLS, CDR2 YYNGEE. This CDR3 reads CASSVGDSSNQPQHF. As DNA, the CDR3 is TGTGCCAGCAGCGTAGGGGACAGTAGCAATCAGCCCCAGCATTTT.

For the CDR3, the DNA is TGTGCCAGCAGTTATTCATATGACAGGTCCAACGGCTACACCTTC. It specifies CASSYSYDRSNGYTF. This chain joins TRBV6-5 and TRBJ1-2; D might be TRBD1 (6 bases). The V end was cut by 3 bases, the J end by 8 bases, with 19 bases between. Germline loops: CDR1 MNHEY, CDR2 SVGAGI. This CDR3 comprises 15 residues.

The chain employs TRBV6-5 and TRBJ1-3; D possibly corresponds to TRBD1 (6 bases). Germline V gives CDR1 MNHEY, CDR2 SVGAGI. The CDR3 runs to 12 residues. V lost 8 bases and J lost 2, with 7 bases in between. The CDR3 region has the DNA TGTGCCAGCCACAGGGCTGGAAACACCATATATTTT. It translates to CASHRAGNTIYF.

The rearrangement links TRBV19 to TRBJ2-2, with TRBD1 identical over 10 bases. The ends lost 5 bases at V and 4 bases at J; junction bases unmatched: 10. The CDR3 has 17 residues. Germline-derived CDR1 and CDR2 are LNHDA and SQIVND (reference sequence). In DNA form, the CDR3 reads TGTGCCAGTAGTGGTCTGACGGGACAGGGGCTCACCGGGGAGCTGTTTTTT. As protein: CASSGLTGQGLTGELFF. Based on the CDR3 plus reference TRBV19 and TRBJ2-2, the full variable domain is DGGITQSPKYLFRKEGQNVTLSCEQNLNHDAMYWYRQDPGQGLRLIYYSQIVNDFQKGDIAEGYSVSREKKESFPLTVTSAQKNPTAFYLCASSGLTGQGLTGELFFGEGSRLTVL.

The chain combines TRBV11-1 with TRBJ1-2; D unresolved. Germline-derived CDR1 and CDR2 are SGHAT and FQDESV (reference sequence). The CDR3 contains 12 residues. V was trimmed by 2 bases and J by 6 bases, leaving 7 bases between them. DNA for the CDR3: TGTGCCAGCAGCTTACCCGGGGATGGCTACACCTTC. It specifies CASSLPGDGYTF.

The V and J genes are TRBV6-2 or TRBV6-3 and TRBJ1-1; TRBD1 matches 9 bases. This CDR3 has 15 residues. Trimming at V came to 4 bases and at J to 3 bases, leaving 6 bases not matched to a gene. Germline values: CDR1 MNHEY, CDR2 SVGEGT. CDR3 protein: CASSSSGTGHTEAFF. The CDR3 nucleotides read TGTGCCAGCAGTTCTTCCGGGACAGGGCACACTGAAGCTTTCTTT.

V usage is TRBV5-4 and J usage is TRBJ2-3; D uncertain. The germline V and J ends were trimmed by 2 bases and 5 bases, with 6 bases remaining between them. The CDR3 has 12 amino acids. Germline V gene data show CDR1 as SGHNT and CDR2 as YYREEE (reference sequence). This CDR3 reads CASSLVGDTQYF. For the CDR3, the DNA is TGTGCCAGCAGCTTAGTCGGAGATACGCAGTATTTT. Full variable domain (missing parts from reference TRBV5-4 and TRBJ2-3): ETGVTQSPTHLIKTRGQQVTLRCSSQSGHNTVSWYQQALGQGPQFIFQYYREEENGRGNFPPRFSGLQFPNYSSELNVNALELDDSALYLCASSLVGDTQYFGPGTRLTVL.

This sequence joins TRBV27 and TRBJ2-7; TRBD1 aligns across 9 bases. CDR1 and CDR2 (germline): MNHEY, SMNVEV (reference sequence). With V trimmed by 5 bases and J by 3 bases, 8 bases remained unmatched. The CDR3 runs 15 residues. CDR3 bases: TGTGCCAGCAGTACCCCGGGACAGGGATTCTACGAGCAGTACTTC. Translation gives CASSTPGQGFYEQYF.

V is TRBV19 and J is TRBJ1-5; D possibly corresponds to TRBD1 (5 bases). CDR3 length: 14 residues. Germline loops: CDR1 LNHDA, CDR2 SQIVND (reference sequence). V dropped 7 bases and J dropped 7 bases, with 17 bases sitting between them. The CDR3, as DNA: TGTGCCAGTACCCGGGGGGGTAATTCGCAGCCCCAGCATTTT. Its protein is CASTRGGNSQPQHF.

This clone was seen once. This rearrangement joins TRBV18 to TRBJ2-5; 8 positions agree with TRBD1. The CDR3 loop spans 15 amino acids. CDR1 is KGHSH, CDR2 LQKENI, per germline. With 3 bases clipped from V and 4 bases from J, the junction kept 7 bases outside the gene matches. This CDR3 reads CASSPRTGMGETQYF. In DNA form, the CDR3 reads TGTGCCAGCTCACCCAGGACAGGGATGGGAGAGACCCAGTACTTC.

The rearrangement links TRBV9 to TRBJ2-3, with D perhaps TRBD2 (5 bases). The CDR3 spans 15 residues. Germline values: CDR1 SGDLS, CDR2 YYNGEE. The ends were cut back, 6 bases at V and 1 base at J, with 15 bases in the middle. Written as DNA, the CDR3 is TGTGCCAGCACCCCTTATGGGCGGGGCACAGATACGCAGTATTTT. The encoded protein is CASTPYGRGTDTQYF.